This TCR beta chain was found in a study of blood T cell repertoires in COVID-19. Study details: Material from acute and convalescent COVID-19 was sourced from the United States, Italy and Spain.

Per the germline V gene, CDR1 is DFQATT and CDR2 is SNEGSKA (reference sequence). Trimming took off 3 bases at V and 7 bases at J, with 9 bases between the two ends. This CDR3 has 12 amino acids. This table comes from immunoSEQ multiplex PCR, and its TCRdb copy is limited to in-frame clones, with some not included. This repertoire shows 110,000 or so clones, roughly 90% found once; its top ten account for about 8%. The gene calls are TRBV20-1 and TRBJ1-4, with TRBD1 as a possible D gene (5 bases). The sequenced material came from peripheral blood. This TCR came from a man between 65 and 85 years old who had recovered from COVID-19. As DNA, the CDR3 is TGCAGTGCTAGTGGGGGAGGTGAAAAACTGTTTTTT. Its translation is CSASGGGEKLFF.